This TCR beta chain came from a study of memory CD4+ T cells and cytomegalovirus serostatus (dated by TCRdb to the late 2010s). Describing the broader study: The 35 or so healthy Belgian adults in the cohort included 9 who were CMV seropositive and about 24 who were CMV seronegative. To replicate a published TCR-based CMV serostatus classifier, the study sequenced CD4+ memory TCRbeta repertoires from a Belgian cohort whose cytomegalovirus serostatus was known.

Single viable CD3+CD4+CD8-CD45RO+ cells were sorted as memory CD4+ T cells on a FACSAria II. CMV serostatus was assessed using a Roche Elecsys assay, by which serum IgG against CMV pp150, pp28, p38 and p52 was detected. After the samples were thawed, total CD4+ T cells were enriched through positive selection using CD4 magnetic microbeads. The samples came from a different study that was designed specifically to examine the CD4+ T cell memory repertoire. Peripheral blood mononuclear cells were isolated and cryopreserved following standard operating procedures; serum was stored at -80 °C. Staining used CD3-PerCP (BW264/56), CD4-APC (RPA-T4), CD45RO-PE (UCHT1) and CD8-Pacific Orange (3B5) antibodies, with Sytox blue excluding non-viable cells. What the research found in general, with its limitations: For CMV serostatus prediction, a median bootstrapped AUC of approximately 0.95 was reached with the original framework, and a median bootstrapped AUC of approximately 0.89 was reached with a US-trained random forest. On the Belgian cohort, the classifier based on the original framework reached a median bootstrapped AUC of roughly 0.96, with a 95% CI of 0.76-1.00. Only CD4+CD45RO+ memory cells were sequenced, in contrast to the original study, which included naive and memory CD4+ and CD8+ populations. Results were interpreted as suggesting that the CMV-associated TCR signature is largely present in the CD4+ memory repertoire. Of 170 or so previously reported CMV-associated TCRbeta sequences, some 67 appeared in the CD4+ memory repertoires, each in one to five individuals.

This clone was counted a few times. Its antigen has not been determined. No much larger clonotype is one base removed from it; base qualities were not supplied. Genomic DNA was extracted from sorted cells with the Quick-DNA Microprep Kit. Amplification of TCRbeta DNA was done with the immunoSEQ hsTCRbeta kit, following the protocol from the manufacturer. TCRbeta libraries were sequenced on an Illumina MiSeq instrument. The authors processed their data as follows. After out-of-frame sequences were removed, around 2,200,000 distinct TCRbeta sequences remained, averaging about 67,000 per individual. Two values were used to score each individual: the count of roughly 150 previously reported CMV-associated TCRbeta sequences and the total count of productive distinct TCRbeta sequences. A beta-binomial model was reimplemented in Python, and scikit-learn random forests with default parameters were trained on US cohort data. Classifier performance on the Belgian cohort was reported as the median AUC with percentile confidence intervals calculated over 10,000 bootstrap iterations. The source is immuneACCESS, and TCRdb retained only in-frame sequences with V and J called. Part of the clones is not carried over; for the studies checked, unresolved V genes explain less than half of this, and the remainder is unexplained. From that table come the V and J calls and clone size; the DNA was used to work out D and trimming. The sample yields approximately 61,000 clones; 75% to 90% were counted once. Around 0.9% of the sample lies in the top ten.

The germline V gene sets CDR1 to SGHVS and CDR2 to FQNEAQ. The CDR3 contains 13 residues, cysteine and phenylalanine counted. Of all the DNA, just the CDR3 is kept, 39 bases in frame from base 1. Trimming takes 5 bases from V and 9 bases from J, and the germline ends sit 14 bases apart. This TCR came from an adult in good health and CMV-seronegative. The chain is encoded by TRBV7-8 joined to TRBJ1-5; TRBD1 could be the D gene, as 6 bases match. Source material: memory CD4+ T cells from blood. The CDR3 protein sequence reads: CASSTSTQGPQHF. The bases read TGTGCCAGCAGCACCTCGACACAGGGGCCCCAGCATTTT.